The present T cell receptor beta chain was sequenced within a study of PD-1 blockade in classical Hodgkin lymphoma. Study-level results: While CD8+ TCR diversity did not rise significantly by C4D1, CD4+ TCR diversity did. Newly diagnosed patients had diversity similar to the baseline diversity of complete responders.

Worth noting for this clone: Antigen: not known.

Time point: cycle 4 day 1 (C4D1), after less than 7 weeks of nivolumab. Each of the patients experienced relapse following autologous stem cell transplantation, and their brentuximab vedotin exposure differed. Produced via immunoSEQ multiplex PCR; TCRdb's table is partial and in-frame only. The sample records several thousand clones, approximately 67% being singletons. The CDR3 consists of 15 residues. The germline V gene has CDR1 MNHNS and CDR2 SASEGT. The V and J ends lost 4 bases and 1 base respectively, with 13 bases between them. This sequence joins TRBV6-1 and TRBJ2-5; the D is unclear. The sample in question was peripheral blood mononuclear cells (PBMCs), obtained before the fourth cycle of nivolumab. This sequence originates from a human donor with classical Hodgkin lymphoma. The CDR3 DNA follows: TGTGCCAGCAGTGTCTATTTCGCCCCCCAAGAGACCCAGTACTTC. It codes for CASSVYFAPQETQYF.